The 9 T cell receptor beta chains presented below share a single source sample, sequenced in a study of CD8+ T cells in alopecia areata. Sorting of pooled cutaneous lymph node cells used CD4, CD8alpha, NKG2D, NKG2ACE and other markers. cDNA prepared by RNA extraction and subsequent reverse transcription served as the template for sequencing. Only in-frame clones appear in the TCRdb table, and some are missing; sequencing was by immunoSEQ multiplex PCR. This sample comprises about 19,000 clones, none seen once only. Sequences were obtained from CD8+ T cells sorted from a lymph node. The receptors here all came from a C3H/HeJ mouse with alopecia areata. The MHC haplotype recorded for the strain is H2-k.

This clone was recorded a few times. Gene labels here are mouse ones. The CDR3 end falls 4 residues outside the read, so it is completed with the germline J gene. The rearrangement uses TRBV19 and TRBJ2-2; D is possibly TRBD1 (5 bases). This CDR3 has 15 amino acids. V shed 2 bases and J shed 1 base, with 9 bases lying between them. The germline CDR1 and CDR2 sequences are FNHDT and SITEND (reference sequence). The CDR3 sequence: CASSMPGLNTGQLYF. Incomplete CDR3 DNA: TGTGCCAGCAGTATGCCAGGGCTAAACACCGGG.

This clone has a count of ten or more. The protein in this entry is translated from the DNA; at residue 12 it differs from the protein listed in TCRdb. Mouse gene names apply. The read terminates 3 residues ahead of where the CDR3 ends, so the germline J gene completes it. The J gene is TRBJ1-6, the V gene TRBV1, with 7 positions matching TRBD1. TRBJ1-6 is given ORF status, its function remaining uncertain. CDR3 length: 15 residues. Per germline, CDR1 NSQYPW and CDR2 LRSPGD (reference sequence). V lost 2 bases to trimming and J lost 5 bases; unmatched junction nucleotides: 3. CDR3 DNA, as far as it was read: TGCACCTGCAGTGCATGGGGACAGAATAATTCGCCC. Protein: CTCSAWGQNNSP. The whole CDR3 region reads CTCSAWGQNNSPLYF.

This clone was counted at least ten times. Gene names and germline refer to mouse. The CDR3 is cut off 4 residues early in the read; its end comes from the germline J gene. V is TRBV1 and J is TRBJ2-7; D remains ambiguous. Germline V CDR1 and CDR2: NSQYPW, LRSPGD (reference sequence). Trimming stripped 0 bases from V and 3 bases from J, with 6 bases between. CDR3 length equals 13 residues. CDR3 bases read: TGCACCTGCAGTGCAGAGGGGAACTAT. Amino acids: CTCSAEGNY. The full CDR3 is CTCSAEGNYEQYF. The full variable domain, with the rest looked up from reference TRBV1 and TRBJ2-7, is VTLLEQNPRWRLVPRGQAVNLRCILKNSQYPWMSWYQQDLQKQLQWLFTLRSPGDKEVKSLPGADYLATRVTDTELRLQVANMSQGRTLYCTCSAEGNYEQYFGPGTRLTVL.

This clone was counted a few times. The listed genes are named as in mouse. The CDR3 end is not reached by the read, which stops 4 residues before it; the germline J gene fills it in. The V call is TRBV13-1, the J call TRBJ2-7; 10 positions match TRBD2. The V gene end was trimmed by 5 bases and the J gene end by 0 bases; junction bases not matched to a gene: 5. CDR1 is NSHNY and CDR2 is SYGAGN in the germline V gene. This CDR3 contains 15 residues. The CDR3 is CASSLTGGSSYEQYF. The CDR3 DNA, read in part, is TGTGCCAGCAGCCTGACTGGGGGGAGCTCCTAT.

This clone has more than one count but fewer than ten. All gene names here are mouse names. The part of the CDR3 DNA that was read is TGTGCCAGCAGTGATCGGGACAACTAT. The encoded protein is CASSDRDNY. The full CDR3 protein is CASSDRDNYEQYF. V is TRBV13-3 and J is TRBJ2-7; D may be TRBD1 (6 bases). The read comes to an end 4 residues before the CDR3 does, leaving the germline J gene to fill in the end. Germline loops: CDR1 NNHDY, CDR2 SYVADS. CDR3 length equals 13 residues. V was shortened by 1 base and J by 3 bases, with 8 bases between the two germline ends.

As regards this clone: Germline and genes: mouse. The read finishes 4 residues shy of the CDR3 end, and the germline J gene is used to complete it. This chain links TRBV14 with TRBJ1-2, with 7 bases lining up with TRBD1. In germline, CDR1 is SGHDT, CDR2 FRDEAV. The CDR3 has 12 residues. The sequenced CDR3 bases are TGTGCCAGCAGCTCAACAGGGGAC. Translation: CASSSTGD. The complete CDR3 sequence is CASSSTGDDYTF.

This clone was seen many times. Genes and germline come from the mouse. The CDR3 end lies 4 residues beyond the end of the read and is filled in from the germline J gene. This sequence joins TRBV17 and TRBJ2-1, with 11 nucleotides matching TRBD1. The CDR3 is 15 amino acids. J was trimmed by 3 bases and V by 6 bases; bases with no gene match: 4. CDR1 MNHDT and CDR2 YYDKIL come from the germline V gene. The CDR3 loop reads CASSPGTGGYAEQFF. The sequenced CDR3 bases are TGTGCTAGCAGCCCCGGGACAGGGGGCTATGCT.

This clone was detected ten times or more. The gene names here belong to mouse. The observed sequence ends 4 residues before the CDR3 terminus, with the missing tail filled in from the germline J gene. The chain carries TRBV1 and TRBJ2-1; possible D gene TRBD1, 6 bases. V lost 6 bases and J 0 bases, leaving 12 bases between the germline ends. This CDR3 region has 15 residues. Per the germline V gene, CDR1 is NSQYPW and CDR2 is LRSPGD (reference sequence). The CDR3 DNA, read in part, is TGCACCTGCAGCAACAGGGAATTTAACTATGCT. It encodes CTCSNREFNYA. The CDR3 in full is CTCSNREFNYAEQFF.

This clone was seen a few times. Gene names follow the mouse nomenclature. The read stops 4 residues short of the end of the CDR3; the missing end is completed from the germline J gene. The rearrangement links TRBV19 to TRBJ1-1; 10 bases match TRBD1. V was clipped by 5 bases and J by 4 bases; unmatched bases: 5. The CDR3 is 14 residues long. Germline CDR1 is FNHDT and CDR2 is SITEND (reference sequence). This CDR3 is CASRTGQGITEVFF. Partial CDR3 DNA: TGTGCCAGCAGGACGGGACAGGGGATCACA.